This paragraph reports one TCR beta chain. This CDR3 spans 12 amino acids. V lost 6 bases to trimming and J lost 8 bases; unmatched junction nucleotides: 6. Germline CDR1 LGHDT, CDR2 YNNKEL (reference sequence). Per the original data handling: Quantification of nucleated cells was approximated via reference gene primer amplification. Clones were read by immunoSEQ multiplex PCR, and TCRdb kept only the in-frame ones, dropping some. The V and J calls and clone size are taken from that table; D and trimming were inferred from the DNA. The profile shows some 250,000 clones, approximately 86% of them singletons. The entry originates in a study of blood T cell repertoires in COVID-19. Looking at the study overall: Whether acute or convalescent, the COVID-19 samples came from the United States, Italy and Spain. The cDNA or gDNA used as material had been derived from T cells, B-cell-depleted T cells, or PBMCs.

The sample taken for sequencing was peripheral blood. The TCR was taken from a man aged 30-40 years with active or convalescent COVID-19. J is TRBJ1-1 and V is TRBV3-1 (or the pseudogene TRBV3-2); 7 bases line up with TRBD1. As DNA, the CDR3 is TGTGCCAGCAGGGGGGTAGGGGGCGAAGCTTTCTTT. Protein product: CASRGVGGEAFF.